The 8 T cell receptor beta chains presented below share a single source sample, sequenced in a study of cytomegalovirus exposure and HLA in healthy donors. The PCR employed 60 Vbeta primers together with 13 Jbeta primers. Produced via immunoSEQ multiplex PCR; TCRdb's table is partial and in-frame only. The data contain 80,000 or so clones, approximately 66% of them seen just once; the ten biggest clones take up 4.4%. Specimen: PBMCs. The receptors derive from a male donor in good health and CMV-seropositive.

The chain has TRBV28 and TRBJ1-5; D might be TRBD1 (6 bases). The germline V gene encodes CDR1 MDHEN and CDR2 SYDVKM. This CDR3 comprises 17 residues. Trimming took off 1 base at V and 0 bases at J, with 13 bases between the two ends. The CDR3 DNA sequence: TGTGCCAGCAGTTTATCGGTCGGACAGTATAGCAATCAGCCCCAGCATTTT. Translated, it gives CASSLSVGQYSNQPQHF.

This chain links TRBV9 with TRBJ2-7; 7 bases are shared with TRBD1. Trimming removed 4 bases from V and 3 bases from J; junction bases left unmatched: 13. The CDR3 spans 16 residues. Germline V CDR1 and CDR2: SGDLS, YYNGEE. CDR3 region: CASSPVRAGGSYEQYF. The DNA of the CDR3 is TGTGCCAGCAGCCCCGTCAGGGCAGGGGGTAGCTACGAGCAGTACTTC.

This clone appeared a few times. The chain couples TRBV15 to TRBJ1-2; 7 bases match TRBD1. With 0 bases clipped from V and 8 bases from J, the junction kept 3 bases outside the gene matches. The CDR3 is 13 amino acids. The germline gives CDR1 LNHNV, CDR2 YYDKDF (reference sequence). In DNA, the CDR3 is TGTGCCACCAGCAGAGAAGGGGGCTACGGCTACACCTTC. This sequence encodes CATSREGGYGYTF.

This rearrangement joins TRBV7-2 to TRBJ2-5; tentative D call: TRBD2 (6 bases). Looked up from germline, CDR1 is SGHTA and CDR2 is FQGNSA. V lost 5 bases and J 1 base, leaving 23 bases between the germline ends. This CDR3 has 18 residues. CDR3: CASSRKTRIQSPQETQYF. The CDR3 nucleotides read TGTGCCAGCAGCCGCAAGACTAGGATTCAGAGCCCCCAAGAGACCCAGTACTTC.

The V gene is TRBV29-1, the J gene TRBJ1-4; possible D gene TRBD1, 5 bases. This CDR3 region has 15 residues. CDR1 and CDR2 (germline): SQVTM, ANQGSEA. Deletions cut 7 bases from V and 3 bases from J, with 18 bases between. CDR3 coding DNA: TGCAGCGCTAAGGGACTCCCTGGCGCTAATGAAAAACTGTTTTTT. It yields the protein CSAKGLPGANEKLFF.

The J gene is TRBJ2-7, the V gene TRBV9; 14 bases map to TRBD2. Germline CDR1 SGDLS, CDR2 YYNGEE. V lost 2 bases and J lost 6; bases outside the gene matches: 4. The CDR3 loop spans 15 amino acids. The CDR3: CASSVLGTSGGEQYF. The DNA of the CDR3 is TGTGCCAGCAGCGTCCTTGGGACTAGCGGGGGCGAGCAGTACTTC.

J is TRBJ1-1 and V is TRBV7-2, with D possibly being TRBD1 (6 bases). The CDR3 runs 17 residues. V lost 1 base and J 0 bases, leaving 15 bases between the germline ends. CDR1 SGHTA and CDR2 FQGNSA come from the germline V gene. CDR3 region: CASSLGGGPPLNTEAFF. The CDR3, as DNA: TGTGCCAGCAGCTTAGGGGGGGGCCCCCCCCTGAACACTGAAGCTTTCTTT. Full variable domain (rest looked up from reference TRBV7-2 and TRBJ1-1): GAGVSQSPSNKVTEKGKDVELRCDPISGHTALYWYRQSLGQGLEFLIYFQGNSAPDKSGLPSDRFSAERTGGSVSTLTIQRTQQEDSAVYLCASSLGGGPPLNTEAFFGQGTRLTVV.

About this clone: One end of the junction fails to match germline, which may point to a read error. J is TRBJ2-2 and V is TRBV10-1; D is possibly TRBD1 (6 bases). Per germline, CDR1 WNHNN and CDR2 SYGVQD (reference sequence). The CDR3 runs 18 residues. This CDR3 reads CASSESRKLDRYTRELFF. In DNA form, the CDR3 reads TGCGCCAGCAGTGAGTCTAGAAAATTGGACAGATACACCAGGGAGCTGTTTTTT.